The 5 T cell receptor beta chains listed next were all sequenced from one sample in a study of T cells in Graves' hyperthyroidism and ophthalmopathy. TCR beta CDR3 sequences were amplified from RNA transcripts. With the HTBI primer set, the TCR CDR3 went through a first round of RT-PCR. MiXCR, run by TCRdb on the multiplex PCR reads, gives a single entry per CDR3 protein. Of 550,000 to 600,000 distinct CDR3 sequences listed, 15% to 20% are singletons. Sequencing was done on a sample of blood. Receptor source: a young woman with Graves' hyperthyroidism.

The chain combines TRBV12-3 or TRBV12-4 with TRBJ2-3; 8 bases fit TRBD1. The V and J ends lost 5 bases and 3 bases, in that order; junction bases with no gene match: 7. The CDR3 has 15 amino acids. The chain's CDR3 is CASSGDRGWTDTQYF. DNA of the CDR3: TGTGCCAGCAGTGGCGACAGGGGCTGGACAGATACGCAGTATTTT.

J is TRBJ1-1 and V is TRBV3-1; unclear D gene. V lost 8 bases to trimming and J lost 4 bases, with 8 bases between them. Germline values: CDR1 LGHDT, CDR2 YNNKEL (reference sequence). The CDR3 has 11 amino acids. CDR3 coding DNA: TGTGCCAGCGGGAGCGGCACTGAAGCTTTCTTT. It yields the protein CASGSGTEAFF.

This clonotype was recorded many times. The V call is TRBV2, the J call TRBJ1-5, with D possibly being TRBD1 (5 bases). V was trimmed by 2 bases and J by 3 bases, leaving 17 bases between them. Germline lookup yields CDR1 SNHLY and CDR2 FYNNEI. The length of the CDR3 is 17 residues. CDR3 protein: CASSEWKWTTDNQPQHF. The CDR3, as DNA: TGTGCCAGCAGTGAATGGAAGTGGACAACCGACAATCAGCCCCAGCATTTT. The whole variable domain, remainder taken from reference TRBV2 and TRBJ1-5, is EPEVTQTPSHQVTQMGQEVILRCVPISNHLYFYWYRQILGQKVEFLVSFYNNEISEKSEIFDDQFSVERPDGSNFTLKIRSTKLEDSAMYFCASSEWKWTTDNQPQHFGDGTRLSIL.

With respect to this clonotype: A much larger clone differs from this one at a single base, so this may be a read error. The V call is TRBV2, the J call TRBJ2-7; either TRBD1 or TRBD2 may fit D (5 bases each). Germline values: CDR1 SNHLY, CDR2 FYNNEI. This CDR3 contains 14 residues. The CDR3 reads CASRVGTPFHEQCF. CDR3 sequence (DNA): TGTGCCAGCAGGGTCGGGACCCCGTTCCACGAGCAGTGCTTC. Full variable domain (missing parts from reference TRBV2 and TRBJ2-7): EPEVTQTPSHQVTQMGQEVILRCVPISNHLYFYWYRQILGQKVEFLVSFYNNEISEKSEIFDDQFSVERPDGSNFTLKIRSTKLEDSAMYFCASRVGTPFHEQCFGPGTRLTVT.

The chain recombines TRBV6-2 or TRBV6-3 with TRBJ2-1; no reliable D call. Germline V gene lookup returns CDR1 MNHEY and CDR2 SVGEGT. The CDR3 is 13 amino acids. Trimming pared 8 bases from V and 7 bases from J, leaving 15 bases between. The CDR3 DNA is TGTGCCAGCGGAAGGTATTTTGGGAATGAGCAGTTCTTC. Amino acid sequence: CASGRYFGNEQFF.